A single sample gave rise to the 16 T cell receptor beta chains below, sequenced in a study of T cell repertoires in cytomegalovirus infection. Antigen specificity for these receptors is unknown. TCRdb redid the calling of the reads with MiXCR, one entry per CDR3 protein. The sample includes 300,000 to 400,000 distinct CDR3 sequences, 25% to 35% of them seen just once. The sequencing here drew on cultured PBMCs, taken from culture after CMV antigen stimulation. The receptors shown here come from a human donor in good health (CMV status not recorded). Some clones in this sample may be carry-over from other donors' samples.

This clonotype was counted only a few times. V gene TRBV19 combines with J gene TRBJ1-2, with unresolved D. Looked up from germline, CDR1 is LNHDA and CDR2 is SQIVND (reference sequence). This CDR3 comprises 16 residues. V gave up 3 bases and J gave up 3 bases, with 17 bases separating them. In DNA, the CDR3 is TGTGCCAGTAGTATGGACGCAGGCTCGGCGGACTATGGCTACACCTTC. Encoded protein: CASSMDAGSADYGYTF.

The J gene is TRBJ1-1, the V gene TRBV20-1; D gene unclear. This CDR3 is 16 amino acids long. Germline CDR1 is DFQATT and CDR2 is SNEGSKA (reference sequence). Trimming left V 5 bases short and J 4 bases short, with 23 bases between. The CDR3, as DNA: TGCAGTGCTCTTGGATGGGCCAGCGCGATTGGCACTGAAGCTTTCTTT. Translation gives CSALGWASAIGTEAFF.

V usage is TRBV20-1 and J usage is TRBJ1-2; unclear D gene. There are 12 residues in the CDR3. V was cut by 6 bases and J by 3 bases, with 11 bases left in between. CDR1 is DFQATT, CDR2 SNEGSKA, per germline (reference sequence). The CDR3 reads CSAPGKDYGYTF. The CDR3 region has the DNA TGCAGTGCCCCAGGCAAGGACTATGGCTACACCTTC.

This clonotype was seen more than once but under ten times. The rearrangement joins TRBV5-6 to TRBJ1-1; D is unresolved. The CDR3 totals 13 residues. V was trimmed by 5 bases and J by 5 bases, leaving 13 bases between them. Germline lookup yields CDR1 SGHDT and CDR2 YYEEEE. The CDR3 coding sequence is TGTGCCAGCAGGCTGAAGGTCGCAACTGAAGCTTTCTTT. It translates to CASRLKVATEAFF.

The genes are TRBV7-8 and TRBJ1-2; tentatively, D is TRBD1 (5 bases). The CDR3 consists of 15 residues. V gave up 1 base and J gave up 2 bases, with 11 bases separating them. Germline V gives CDR1 SGHVS, CDR2 FQNEAQ. This chain's CDR3 is CASSLVAGTNYGYTF. In DNA, the CDR3 is TGTGCCAGCAGCTTAGTGGCTGGGACCAACTATGGCTACACCTTC.

This chain uses TRBV4-1 with TRBJ2-2, with 8 bases aligning to TRBD2. V gave up 1 base and J gave up 5 bases; unmatched junction bases: 15. CDR3 length equals 19 residues. CDR1 MGHRA and CDR2 YSYEKL come from the germline V gene. The CDR3 here is CASSQGGFREGSRTGELFF. CDR3 bases: TGCGCCAGCAGCCAAGGTGGCTTTCGGGAGGGTAGTAGAACCGGGGAGCTGTTTTTT.

V is TRBV19 and J is TRBJ1-1; TRBD1 agrees at 7 bases. The V gene's germline CDR1 is LNHDA and CDR2 SQIVND (reference sequence). The length of the CDR3 is 15 residues. Germline trimming cut 0 bases from V and 5 bases from J; bases unmatched to any gene: 6. In nucleotides, the CDR3 is TGTGCCAGTAGTATAGAAGGGGGCAGGGGTACTGAAGCTTTCTTT. It codes for CASSIEGGRGTEAFF.

This chain connects TRBV27 to TRBJ2-5; no firm D call. The CDR3 runs to 16 residues. Trimming removed 4 bases at V and 3 bases at J, with 18 bases between. CDR1 and CDR2 from the germline V gene are MNHEY and SMNVEV (reference sequence). The CDR3 is CASSSPSSGPEETQYF. As DNA, the CDR3 is TGTGCCAGCAGTTCTCCTTCGTCCGGGCCAGAAGAGACCCAGTACTTC.

This clonotype has only a few counts. The chain couples TRBV20-1 to TRBJ1-5; possible D gene TRBD1, 6 bases. Trimming cost V 4 bases and J 10 bases, with 20 bases left between them. The CDR3 sequence is 14 residues long. Germline V lookup: CDR1 DFQATT, CDR2 SNEGSKA (reference sequence). The CDR3 spells CSATPPGVGAPQHF. The CDR3 bases are TGCAGTGCTACACCCCCAGGGGTCGGTGCTCCCCAGCATTTT.

This chain connects TRBV10-3 to TRBJ2-1, with 7 positions matching TRBD2. Germline CDR1 reads ENHRY; CDR2 reads SYGVKD. J lost 7 bases, V lost 3 bases, and 9 bases had no gene match. The length of the CDR3 is 15 residues. The CDR3 protein is CAISDGLLRGNEQFF. DNA for the CDR3: TGTGCCATCAGTGACGGTCTATTGCGGGGGAATGAGCAGTTCTTC.

This clonotype was counted a few times. The chain has TRBV6-6 and TRBJ1-2; 11 positions agree with TRBD1. Germline CDR1 is MNHNY and CDR2 is SVGAGI (reference sequence). The CDR3 is 14 residues long. J gave up 3 bases and V 8 bases, and 5 bases lay outside the gene matches. CDR3 nucleotide sequence: TGTGCCAGCGTCTGGACAGGGGGCGACTATGGCTACACCTTC. Translation gives CASVWTGGDYGYTF.

The chain employs TRBV28 and TRBJ2-5; 8 bases fit TRBD2. Germline V gene data show CDR1 as MDHEN and CDR2 as SYDVKM. The junction had 10 bases not matched to a gene; V was cut back by 8 bases and J by 2 bases. The CDR3 sequence is 15 residues long. The CDR3 nucleotides are TGTGCCAGCTCTACAGGCGGGAGGTTTCAAGAGACCCAGTACTTC. Protein sequence: CASSTGGRFQETQYF.

This clonotype was picked up a small number of times. The chain links TRBV11-2 to TRBJ1-2; TRBD1 might be the D (6 bases). This CDR3 spans 17 amino acids. The V gene lost 2 bases and the J gene lost 1 base, with 17 bases spanning the gap. CDR1 and CDR2 (germline): SGHAT, FQNNGV. The DNA of the CDR3 is TGTGCCAGCAGCTTAAGAGGGGGAGTCGGCCGTAACTATGGCTACACCTTC. Translation gives CASSLRGGVGRNYGYTF.

This chain joins TRBV12-3 or TRBV12-4 and TRBJ1-1, with D maybe TRBD1 (5 bases). The V end lost 3 bases, the J end lost 1 base, and 9 bases lay between the germline ends. The CDR3 is 14 amino acids. CDR3: CASSLGVGNTEAFF. CDR3 in DNA: TGTGCCAGCAGTTTGGGGGTGGGGAACACTGAAGCTTTCTTT.

This clonotype was detected a few times. The V and J genes are TRBV6-6 and TRBJ2-2; D is undetermined. Between the trimmed V and J ends, which lost 0 bases and 1 base, there was a span of 9 bases. Germline V CDR1 and CDR2: MNHNY, SVGAGI (reference sequence). This CDR3 has 16 amino acids. This CDR3 reads CASSYSIPGNTGELFF. The DNA of the CDR3 is TGTGCCAGCAGTTACTCGATACCAGGGAACACCGGGGAGCTGTTTTTT.

This clonotype was picked up many times. The rearrangement joins TRBV7-2 to TRBJ1-2, with 7 positions matching TRBD1. Germline loops: CDR1 SGHTA, CDR2 FQGNSA. After removal of 5 bases from V and 12 bases from J, the junction contained 15 bases not matched to a gene. The CDR3 has 14 amino acids. Here the CDR3 DNA reads TGTGCCAGCAGCCGTCGGGACAGCAATTCCCCGAACACCTTC. Its translation is CASSRRDSNSPNTF.